The present entry profiles one T cell receptor beta chain with its context. Its antigen is not known. The record originates from a study of blood T cells in healthy people across ages. The authors ran a second PCR of 7 to 11 cycles using a sample-barcoded 5' primer and a J-beta primer mix. Per sample, CDR3-containing paired-end reads numbered at least 2.5 million. MiXCR, run by TCRdb on the 5' RACE reads, gives a single entry per CDR3 protein. Of 1.8 million or so distinct CDR3 sequences in the sample, about two fifths were seen once. No fewer than 7 million PBMCs went into each sample. Findings and caveats of the study: Relative to aged donors, long-lived donors carried more naive CD4+ cells and displayed higher diversity. A roughly linear fall in TCR beta diversity per million T cells was seen with increasing age.

Input material: blood. The origin of this receptor is a human donor in good health.

In nucleotides, the CDR3 is TGTGCCTGGTCCGGGTCGGGAATCGGCTATGGCTACACCTTC. Translated, it gives CAWSGSGIGYGYTF. The chain has TRBV30 and TRBJ1-2; D unresolved. V gave up 5 bases and J gave up 4 bases, with 17 bases separating them. The CDR3 is made up of 14 amino acids. Germline CDR1 and CDR2: GTSNPN and SVGIG (reference sequence).